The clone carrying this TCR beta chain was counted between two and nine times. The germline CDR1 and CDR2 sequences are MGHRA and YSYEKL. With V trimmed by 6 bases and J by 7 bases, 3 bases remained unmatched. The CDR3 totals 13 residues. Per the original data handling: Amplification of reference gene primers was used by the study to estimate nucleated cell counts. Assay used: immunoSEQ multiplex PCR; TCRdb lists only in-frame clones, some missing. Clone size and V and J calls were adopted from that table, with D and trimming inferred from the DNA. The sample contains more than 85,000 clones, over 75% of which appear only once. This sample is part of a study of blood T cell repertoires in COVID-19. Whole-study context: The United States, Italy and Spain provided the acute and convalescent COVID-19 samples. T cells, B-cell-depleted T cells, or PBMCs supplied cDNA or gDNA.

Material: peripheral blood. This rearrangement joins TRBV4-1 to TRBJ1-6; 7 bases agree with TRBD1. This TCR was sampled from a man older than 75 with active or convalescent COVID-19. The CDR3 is CASRGGVNSPLHF. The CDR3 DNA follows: TGCGCCAGCAGAGGGGGCGTAAATTCACCCCTCCACTTT.